This TCR beta chain was observed in a study of patients and donors after allogeneic stem cell transplantation. Each CDR3 protein is one row after TCRdb ran MiXCR on the RT-PCR reads. The repertoire includes about 960,000 distinct CDR3 sequences, around 17% of them detected once, and under 6.5% sits in the top ten. This CDR3 is 12 amino acids long. Germline CDR1 and CDR2: LGHDT and YNNKEL (reference sequence). Trimming shortened V by 3 bases and J by 6 bases, and 8 bases separated the two germline ends. In this sample, this clonotype turned up a few times. The sample comprised blood, either unsorted or a sorted T cell fraction (not recorded which). This TCR was recovered from a human donor who was either an allogeneic HSCT recipient or a stem cell or donor lymphocyte infusion donor (not recorded which). It is not recorded whose cells these are; they may come from a transplant donor. This chain uses TRBV3-1 with TRBJ1-1; D is undetermined. The CDR3 reads CASSQDPPEAFF. The CDR3 coding sequence is TGTGCCAGCAGCCAGGATCCACCTGAAGCTTTCTTT.